Presented here are 20 T cell receptor beta chains from one specimen sequenced in a study of control samples from healthy donors and cancer patients. The table came from immunoSEQ multiplex PCR; TCRdb's copy has only in-frame clones and leaves some out. The repertoire consists of around 41,000 clones, with 83% occurring once and the leading ten covering about a fifth. What was sequenced was PBMCs. The receptors were sampled from a woman in her sixties with lung cancer.

This chain connects TRBV7-2 to TRBJ2-7, with TRBD2 identical over 8 bases. V lost 2 bases to trimming and J lost 5 bases; unmatched junction nucleotides: 2. The germline V gene has CDR1 SGHTA and CDR2 FQGNSA. The CDR3 is 13 amino acids. The CDR3 protein is CASSLRAGDEQYF. CDR3 in DNA: TGTGCCAGCAGCTTAAGAGCGGGAGACGAGCAGTACTTC. Based on the CDR3 plus reference TRBV7-2 and TRBJ2-7, the full variable domain is GAGVSQSPSNKVTEKGKDVELRCDPISGHTALYWYRQSLGQGLEFLIYFQGNSAPDKSGLPSDRFSAERTGGSVSTLTIQRTQQEDSAVYLCASSLRAGDEQYFGPGTRLTVT.

This clone was recorded once. V and J are TRBV9 and TRBJ2-7, with TRBD2 matching 13 bases. V gave up 7 bases and J gave up 0 bases; unmatched junction bases: 10. The CDR3 is 17 amino acids. Germline assignment: CDR1 SGDLS and CDR2 YYNGEE. CDR3 loop: CASGRGLAGAPSYEQYF. The CDR3 DNA is TGTGCCAGCGGGAGAGGACTAGCGGGAGCCCCCTCCTACGAGCAGTACTTC.

This chain uses TRBV4-3 with TRBJ2-7; 7 positions agree with TRBD2. Trimming took 4 bases from V and 0 from J; bases not matched to a gene: 6. This CDR3 spans 15 amino acids. The germline V gene has CDR1 LGHNA and CDR2 YSLEER. CDR3 region: CASSPHLAVSYEQYF. The DNA of the CDR3 is TGCGCCAGCAGCCCTCATCTAGCGGTCTCCTACGAGCAGTACTTC.

The chain couples TRBV6-5 to TRBJ1-5; D is unresolved. Germline V gene lookup returns CDR1 MNHEY and CDR2 SVGAGI. Trimming stripped 4 bases from V and 3 bases from J, with 10 bases between. The CDR3 is made up of 14 amino acids. CDR3 sequence (DNA): TGTGCCAGCAGTTCCGGACTGTACAATCAGCCCCAGCATTTT. Its translation: CASSSGLYNQPQHF.

The chain combines TRBV24-1 with TRBJ2-3, with 7 bases that match TRBD2. V shed 3 bases, J shed 0 bases, and the junction held 2 bases outside the gene matches. CDR1 KGHDR and CDR2 SFDVKD come from the germline V gene. The CDR3 covers 15 residues. DNA of the CDR3: TGTGCCACCAGTGATGGGGAGGGCAGCACAGATACGCAGTATTTT. Encoded protein: CATSDGEGSTDTQYF.

The chain links TRBV27 to TRBJ1-6; D gene uncertain. Germline lookup yields CDR1 MNHEY and CDR2 SMNVEV (reference sequence). The V and J ends lost 3 bases and 3 bases respectively, with 15 bases between them. The CDR3 contains 17 residues. CDR3 residues: CASSFRGVPDYNSPLHF. CDR3 bases: TGTGCCAGCAGTTTTCGCGGGGTCCCAGACTATAATTCACCCCTCCACTTT.

This clone was detected only once. V usage is TRBV7-6 and J usage is TRBJ1-1; D not resolved. V shed 1 base and J shed 1 base, with 13 bases lying between them. The germline CDR1 and CDR2 sequences are SGHVS and FNYEAQ. The CDR3 is made up of 16 amino acids. The CDR3 is CASSLESGSANTEAFF. In DNA form, the CDR3 reads TGTGCCAGCAGCTTAGAGTCAGGTTCGGCGAACACTGAAGCTTTCTTT.

The genes are TRBV7-3 and TRBJ1-1, with TRBD1 matching 7 bases. CDR3 length equals 15 residues. The V and J ends lost 5 bases and 2 bases, in that order; junction bases with no gene match: 8. From germline, CDR1 is SGHTA and CDR2 FQGTGA. As DNA, the CDR3 is TGTGCCAGCAGCGTCGAGGGACAGAGAAACACTGAAGCTTTCTTT. Translated: CASSVEGQRNTEAFF.

The chain carries TRBV11-2 and TRBJ2-3, with TRBD1 matching over 7 bases. Trimming took 2 bases from V and 4 from J; bases not matched to a gene: 6. The CDR3 sequence is 15 residues long. The germline gives CDR1 SGHAT, CDR2 FQNNGV. Written as DNA, the CDR3 is TGTGCCAGCAGCTTACTAGGGGGCCATGCAGATACGCAGTATTTT. It encodes CASSLLGGHADTQYF.

This clone was detected once. The V and J genes are TRBV19 and TRBJ2-1; 9 nucleotides line up with TRBD2. V lost 7 bases to trimming and J lost 8 bases; unmatched junction nucleotides: 9. The germline gives CDR1 LNHDA, CDR2 SQIVND (reference sequence). The CDR3 consists of 14 residues. DNA of the CDR3: TGTGCCAGTACCCCCCCAGGCGGGGGGGATGAGCAGTTCTTC. Encoded protein: CASTPPGGGDEQFF.

The rearrangement joins TRBV3-1 (or the pseudogene TRBV3-2) to TRBJ1-1, with D unclear. Per the germline V gene, CDR1 is LGHDT and CDR2 is YNNKEL (reference sequence). V lost 6 bases, J lost 1 base, and 12 bases lay in between. The CDR3 extends over 14 amino acids. The CDR3 reads CASRPSDGNTEAFF. The CDR3 coding sequence is TGTGCCAGCAGACCTTCCGACGGGAACACTGAAGCTTTCTTT.

This clone was detected a few times. J is TRBJ1-4 and V is TRBV3-1 (or the pseudogene TRBV3-2); D remains unclear. The V end was cut by 4 bases, the J end by 5 bases, with 14 bases between. Germline V gene lookup returns CDR1 LGHDT and CDR2 YNNKEL (reference sequence). This CDR3 contains 15 residues. CDR3 sequence (DNA): TGTGCCAGCAGCCTCGGCTATGTAGAAAATGAAAAACTGTTTTTT. This translates into CASSLGYVENEKLFF.

The V and J genes are TRBV3-1 (or the pseudogene TRBV3-2) and TRBJ1-5; TRBD1 matches at 9 bases. The V gene's germline CDR1 is LGHDT and CDR2 YNNKEL (reference sequence). The CDR3 is 14 residues long. The trim removed 4 bases at V and 5 bases at J, leaving 3 bases unmatched. CDR3: CASSLRDRDQPQHF. The CDR3 nucleotides read TGTGCCAGCAGCCTCCGGGACAGGGATCAGCCCCAGCATTTT.

This chain uses TRBV4-2 with TRBJ1-1; TRBD1 is a possible D gene (5 bases). CDR3 length equals 15 residues. Germline CDR1 is LGHNA and CDR2 is YNFKEQ. The V end lost 3 bases, the J end lost 1 base, and 12 bases lay between the germline ends. The CDR3 bases are TGTGCCAGCAGCCAGCGACGGACATCGAACACTGAAGCTTTCTTT. The encoded protein is CASSQRRTSNTEAFF.

This sequence joins TRBV19 and TRBJ2-3; D may be TRBD2 (5 bases). Germline V gene sequence: CDR1 LNHDA, CDR2 SQIVND (reference sequence). CDR3 length: 13 amino acids. The ends were cut back, 4 bases at V and 5 bases at J, with 10 bases in the middle. The CDR3 protein is CASSRGYGDTQYF. The CDR3 DNA is TGTGCCAGTAGTAGAGGGTATGGAGATACGCAGTATTTT.

Comments on this clone: In the same sample, other DNA sequences code for this CDR3. This chain links TRBV2 with TRBJ1-1; D perhaps matches TRBD1 (6 bases). Trimming took 6 bases from V and 1 from J, leaving 9 bases between them. The CDR3 is 13 amino acids. Germline assignment: CDR1 SNHLY and CDR2 FYNNEI. CDR3 sequence: CASRLQGNTEAFF. CDR3 sequence (DNA): TGTGCCAGCAGACTACAGGGGAACACTGAAGCTTTCTTT. Full variable domain (outside the CDR3, taken from reference TRBV2 and TRBJ1-1): EPEVTQTPSHQVTQMGQEVILRCVPISNHLYFYWYRQILGQKVEFLVSFYNNEISEKSEIFDDQFSVERPDGSNFTLKIRSTKLEDSAMYFCASRLQGNTEAFFGQGTRLTVV.

The V call is TRBV12-5, the J call TRBJ2-5, with no clear D. Germline CDR1 is LGHNT and CDR2 is FRNRAP. The CDR3 is 14 residues long. Trimming removed 1 base from V and 3 bases from J, with 9 bases in between. Here the CDR3 DNA reads TGTGCTAGTGGTTTGGGTTTATTTGAAGAGACCCAGTACTTC. Translating it yields CASGLGLFEETQYF.

The V and J genes are TRBV7-2 and TRBJ2-7; perhaps TRBD1 as D (7 bases). This CDR3 comprises 15 residues. The germline V and J ends were trimmed by 0 bases and 4 bases, with 13 bases remaining between them. CDR1 is SGHTA and CDR2 is FQGNSA in the germline V gene. The CDR3 reads CASSLAEGTAYEQYF. CDR3 coding DNA: TGTGCCAGCAGCTTAGCGGAGGGGACAGCTTACGAGCAGTACTTC.

This rearrangement joins TRBV28 to TRBJ1-2; 8 positions match TRBD1. The CDR3 has 16 residues. The V gene end was trimmed by 1 base and the J gene end by 8 bases; junction bases not matched to a gene: 12. In germline, CDR1 is MDHEN, CDR2 SYDVKM. The CDR3 nucleotides are TGTGCCAGCAGTTTATACGTGGCAGGGGGCGCTCGGGGCTACACCTTC. It codes for CASSLYVAGGARGYTF.

The V and J genes are TRBV15 and TRBJ1-5; D not certain. V was pared by 0 bases and J by 7 bases, with 10 bases between. The CDR3 is 14 amino acids. The V gene's germline CDR1 is LNHNV and CDR2 YYDKDF (reference sequence). The CDR3 DNA reads as TGTGCCACCAGCAGAGATCTGGCTCTCCAGCCCCAGCATTTT. Translated: CATSRDLALQPQHF. The entire variable domain, with the rest obtained from reference TRBV15 and TRBJ1-5, is as follows: DAMVIQNPRYQVTQFGKPVTLSCSQTLNHNVMYWYQQKSSQAPKLLFHYYDKDFNNEADTPDNFQSRRPNTSFCFLDIRSPGLGDTAMYLCATSRDLALQPQHFGDGTRLSIL.